This TCR beta chain was captured by sequencing in a study of Ad26.COV2.S vaccination and SARS-CoV-2 variants. Study details: Recipients of Ad26.COV2.S got it intramuscularly, once or twice 56 days apart.

Sample treatment: some 19 received Ad26.COV2.S at low or high dose, single or two shots; 5 received placebo; per-sample allocation not given. After the first vaccine or placebo injection, samples were drawn on day 63. The CDR3 contains 14 residues when both ends are counted. CDR1 LNHDA and CDR2 SQIVND come from the germline V gene (reference sequence). Only a few counts were recorded for this clone. It is likely a read error, because the conserved phenylalanine at the end of the CDR3 is missing. The limits of the CDR3 on the DNA are not certain, so only TCRdb's listed CDR3 is given. Only in-frame clones appear in the TCRdb table, and some are missing; sequencing was by immunoSEQ multiplex PCR. Here the sample spans some 250,000 clones, around 87% being singletons.

This material consisted of peripheral blood, taken in a trial of Ad26.COV2.S vaccine versus placebo. The chain employs TRBV19 and TRBJ1-4; the table's D gene call, TRBD1, was not cross checked with the DNA. The receptor comes from a person between 18 and 65 years old who received the Ad26.COV2.S COVID-19 vaccine or a placebo. This CDR3 reads CASSFDLDRVVRFS.